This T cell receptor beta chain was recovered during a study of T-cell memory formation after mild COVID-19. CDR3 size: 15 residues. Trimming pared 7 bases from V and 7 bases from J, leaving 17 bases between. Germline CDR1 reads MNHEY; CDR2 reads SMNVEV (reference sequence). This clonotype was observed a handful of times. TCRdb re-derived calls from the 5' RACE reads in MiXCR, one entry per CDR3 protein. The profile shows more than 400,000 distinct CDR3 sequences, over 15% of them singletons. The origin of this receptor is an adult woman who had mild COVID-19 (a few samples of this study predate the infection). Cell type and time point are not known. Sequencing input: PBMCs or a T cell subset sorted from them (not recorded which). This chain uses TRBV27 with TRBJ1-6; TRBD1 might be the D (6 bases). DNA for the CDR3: TGTGCCAGCAAAGGGGGAGGGACACAGAATTCACCCCTCCACTTT. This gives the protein CASKGGGTQNSPLHF.